This TCR beta chain was sequenced for a study of PD-L1 blockade in urothelial cancer. As for the study in general: At 3 weeks after treatment start (second dose) and again at 6 weeks, blood was analyzed.

Worth noting for this clone: The antigen is unknown.

Assay: immunoSEQ multiplex PCR; the TCRdb copy retains only in-frame clones and omits some. The sample yields under 20,000 clones, 87% seen once. The CDR3 contains 13 residues. Germline CDR1 LNHNV, CDR2 YYDKDF (reference sequence). Deletions cut 0 bases from V and 7 bases from J, with 9 bases between. Whole-study results and caveats: Below-median pretreatment blood TCR clonality predicted better survival.

The clonotype originates from a middle-aged man with urothelial cancer. J is TRBJ1-1 and V is TRBV15, with D unclear. The sample was PBMCs, taken around atezolizumab (anti-PD-L1) treatment. The CDR3 loop reads CATSREESSEAFF. In nucleotides, the CDR3 is TGTGCCACCAGCAGAGAAGAGAGTAGTGAAGCTTTCTTT. Full variable domain (rest looked up from reference TRBV15 and TRBJ1-1): DAMVIQNPRYQVTQFGKPVTLSCSQTLNHNVMYWYQQKSSQAPKLLFHYYDKDFNNEADTPDNFQSRRPNTSFCFLDIRSPGLGDTAMYLCATSREESSEAFFGQGTRLTVV.